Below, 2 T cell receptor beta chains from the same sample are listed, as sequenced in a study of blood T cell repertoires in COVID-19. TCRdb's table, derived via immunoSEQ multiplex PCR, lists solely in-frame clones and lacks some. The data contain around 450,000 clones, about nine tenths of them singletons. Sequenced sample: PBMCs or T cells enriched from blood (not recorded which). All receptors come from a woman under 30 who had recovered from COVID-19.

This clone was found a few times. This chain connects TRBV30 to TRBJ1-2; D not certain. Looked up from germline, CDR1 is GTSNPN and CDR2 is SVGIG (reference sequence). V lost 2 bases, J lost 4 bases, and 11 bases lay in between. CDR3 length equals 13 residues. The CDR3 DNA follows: TGTGCCTGGAGTATAACCTGGGCCTATGGCTACACCTTC. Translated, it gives CAWSITWAYGYTF.

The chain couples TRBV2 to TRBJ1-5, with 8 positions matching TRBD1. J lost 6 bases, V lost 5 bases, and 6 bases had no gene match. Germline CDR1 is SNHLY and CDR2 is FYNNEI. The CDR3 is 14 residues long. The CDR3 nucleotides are TGTGCCAGCAGTCGGACAGGGTGGGGTCAGCCCCAGCATTTT. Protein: CASSRTGWGQPQHF.